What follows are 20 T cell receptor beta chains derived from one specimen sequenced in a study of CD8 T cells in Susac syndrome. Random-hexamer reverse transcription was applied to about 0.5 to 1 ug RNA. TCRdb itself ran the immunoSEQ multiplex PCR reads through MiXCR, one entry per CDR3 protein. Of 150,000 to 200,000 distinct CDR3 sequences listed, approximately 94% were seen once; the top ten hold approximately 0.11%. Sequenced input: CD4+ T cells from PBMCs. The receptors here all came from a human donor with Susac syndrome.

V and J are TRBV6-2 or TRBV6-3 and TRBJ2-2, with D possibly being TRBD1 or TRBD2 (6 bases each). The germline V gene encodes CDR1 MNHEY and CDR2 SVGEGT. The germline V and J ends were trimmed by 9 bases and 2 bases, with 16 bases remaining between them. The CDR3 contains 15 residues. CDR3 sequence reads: CASQPRGENTGELFF. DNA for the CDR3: TGTGCCAGTCAACCGAGGGGGGAAAACACCGGGGAGCTGTTTTTT.

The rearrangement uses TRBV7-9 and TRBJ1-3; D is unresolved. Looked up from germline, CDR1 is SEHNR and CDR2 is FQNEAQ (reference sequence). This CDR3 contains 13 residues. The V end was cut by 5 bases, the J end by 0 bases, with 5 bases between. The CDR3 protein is CASSPRSGNTIYF. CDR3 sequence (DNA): TGTGCCAGCAGCCCCCGCTCTGGAAACACCATATATTTT.

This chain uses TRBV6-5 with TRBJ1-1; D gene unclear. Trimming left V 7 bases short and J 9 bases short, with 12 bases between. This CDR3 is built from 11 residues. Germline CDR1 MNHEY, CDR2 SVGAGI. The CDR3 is CASMMSGKAFF. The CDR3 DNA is TGTGCCAGCATGATGAGCGGGAAAGCTTTCTTT.

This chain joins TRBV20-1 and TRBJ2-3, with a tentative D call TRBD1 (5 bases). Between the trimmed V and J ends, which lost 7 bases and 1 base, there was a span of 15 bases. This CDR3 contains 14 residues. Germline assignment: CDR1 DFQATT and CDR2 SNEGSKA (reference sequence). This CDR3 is CSGNAGQGTDTQYF. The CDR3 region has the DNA TGCAGTGGGAACGCAGGGCAGGGCACAGATACGCAGTATTTT.

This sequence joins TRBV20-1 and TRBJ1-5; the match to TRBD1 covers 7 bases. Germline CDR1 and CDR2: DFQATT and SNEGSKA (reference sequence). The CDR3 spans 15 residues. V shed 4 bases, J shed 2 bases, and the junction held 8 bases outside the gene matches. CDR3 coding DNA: TGCAGTGCTAACCCAACAGGGGTTGGCAATCAGCCCCAGCATTTT. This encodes CSANPTGVGNQPQHF.

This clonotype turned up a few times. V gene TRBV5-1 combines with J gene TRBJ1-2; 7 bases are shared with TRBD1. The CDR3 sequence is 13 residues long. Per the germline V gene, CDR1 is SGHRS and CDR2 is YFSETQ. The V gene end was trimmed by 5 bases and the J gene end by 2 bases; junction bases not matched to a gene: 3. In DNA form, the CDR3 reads TGCGCCAGCAGTGGGGACAGCAACTATGGCTACACCTTC. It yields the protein CASSGDSNYGYTF.

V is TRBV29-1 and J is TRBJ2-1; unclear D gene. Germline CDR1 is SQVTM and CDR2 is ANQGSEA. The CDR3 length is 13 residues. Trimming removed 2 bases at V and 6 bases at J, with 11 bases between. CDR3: CSVEPLGRNEQFF. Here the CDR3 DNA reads TGCAGCGTTGAACCTCTTGGCCGCAATGAGCAGTTCTTC.

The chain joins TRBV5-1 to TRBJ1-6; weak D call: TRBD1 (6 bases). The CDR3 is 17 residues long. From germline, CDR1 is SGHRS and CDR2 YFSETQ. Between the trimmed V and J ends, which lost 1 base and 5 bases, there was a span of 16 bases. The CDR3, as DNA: TGCGCCAGCAGCTTGACGGGGCAGGGGACCAATAATTCACCCCTCCACTTT. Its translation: CASSLTGQGTNNSPLHF.

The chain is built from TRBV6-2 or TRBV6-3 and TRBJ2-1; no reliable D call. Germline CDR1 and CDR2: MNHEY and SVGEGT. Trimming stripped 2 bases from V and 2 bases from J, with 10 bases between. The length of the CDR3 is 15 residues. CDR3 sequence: CASSYGLGAYNEQFF. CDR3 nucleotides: TGTGCCAGCAGTTACGGTTTAGGAGCCTACAATGAGCAGTTCTTC.

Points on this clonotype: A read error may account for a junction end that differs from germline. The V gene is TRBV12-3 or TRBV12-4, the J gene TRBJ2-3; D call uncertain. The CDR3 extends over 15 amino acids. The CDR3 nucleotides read TGTGCCAGCAGCTTAGGTGATGTCCGGCCAGATACGCAGTATTTT. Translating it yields CASSLGDVRPDTQYF.

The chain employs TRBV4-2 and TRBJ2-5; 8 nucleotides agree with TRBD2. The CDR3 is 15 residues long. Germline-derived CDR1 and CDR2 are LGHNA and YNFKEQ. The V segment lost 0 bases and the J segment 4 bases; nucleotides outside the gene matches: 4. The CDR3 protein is CASSQDTSGGETQYF. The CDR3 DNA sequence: TGTGCCAGCAGCCAAGACACTAGCGGCGGAGAGACCCAGTACTTC.

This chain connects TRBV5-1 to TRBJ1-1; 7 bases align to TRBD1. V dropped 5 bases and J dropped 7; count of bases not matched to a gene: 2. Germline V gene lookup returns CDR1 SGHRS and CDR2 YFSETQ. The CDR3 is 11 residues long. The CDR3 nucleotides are TGCGCCAGCAGGGGACAGCTTGAAGCTTTCTTT. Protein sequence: CASRGQLEAFF.

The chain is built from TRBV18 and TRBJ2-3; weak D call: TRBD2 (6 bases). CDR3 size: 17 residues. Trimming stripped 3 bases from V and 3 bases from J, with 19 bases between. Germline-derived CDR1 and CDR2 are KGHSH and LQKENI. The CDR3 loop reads CASSPVSGGTGTDTQYF. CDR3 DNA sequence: TGTGCCAGCTCACCGGTGTCCGGGGGAACCGGGACAGATACGCAGTATTTT.

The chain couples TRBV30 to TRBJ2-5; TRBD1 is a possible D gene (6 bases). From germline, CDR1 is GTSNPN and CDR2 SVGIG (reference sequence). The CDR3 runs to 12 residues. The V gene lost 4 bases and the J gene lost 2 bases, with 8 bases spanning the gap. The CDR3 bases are TGTGCCTGGAACGGACAGCAAGAGACCCAGTACTTC. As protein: CAWNGQQETQYF.

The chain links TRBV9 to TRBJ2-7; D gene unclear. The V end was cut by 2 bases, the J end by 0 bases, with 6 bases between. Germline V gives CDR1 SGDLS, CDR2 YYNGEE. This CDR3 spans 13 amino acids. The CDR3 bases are TGTGCCAGCAGCGTTGGAGTCTCCTACGAGCAGTACTTC. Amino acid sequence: CASSVGVSYEQYF.

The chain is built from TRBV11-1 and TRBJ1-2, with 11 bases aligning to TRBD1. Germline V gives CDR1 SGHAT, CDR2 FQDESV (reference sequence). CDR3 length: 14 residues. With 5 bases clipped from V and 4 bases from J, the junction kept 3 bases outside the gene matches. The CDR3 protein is CASSPGQGAYGYTF. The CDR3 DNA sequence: TGTGCCAGCAGCCCCGGACAGGGGGCCTATGGCTACACCTTC.

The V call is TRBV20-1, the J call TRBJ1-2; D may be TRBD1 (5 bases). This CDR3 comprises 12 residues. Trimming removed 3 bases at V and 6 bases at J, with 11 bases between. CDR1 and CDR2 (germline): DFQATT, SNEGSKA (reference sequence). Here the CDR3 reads CSASQGVDGYTF. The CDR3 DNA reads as TGCAGTGCTAGTCAGGGTGTTGATGGCTACACCTTC.

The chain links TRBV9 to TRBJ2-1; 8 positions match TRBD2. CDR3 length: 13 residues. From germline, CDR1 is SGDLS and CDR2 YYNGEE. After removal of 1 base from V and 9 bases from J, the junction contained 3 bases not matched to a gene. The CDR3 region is CASSVSGSGEQFF. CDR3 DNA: TGTGCCAGCAGCGTAAGCGGGAGCGGTGAGCAGTTCTTC.

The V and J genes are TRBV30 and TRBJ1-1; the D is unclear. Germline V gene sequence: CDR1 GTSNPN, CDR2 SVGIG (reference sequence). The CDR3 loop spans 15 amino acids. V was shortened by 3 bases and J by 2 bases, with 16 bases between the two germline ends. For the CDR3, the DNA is TGTGCCTGGAGCAATCCGGCCCTGGGTAACACTGAAGCTTTCTTT. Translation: CAWSNPALGNTEAFF.

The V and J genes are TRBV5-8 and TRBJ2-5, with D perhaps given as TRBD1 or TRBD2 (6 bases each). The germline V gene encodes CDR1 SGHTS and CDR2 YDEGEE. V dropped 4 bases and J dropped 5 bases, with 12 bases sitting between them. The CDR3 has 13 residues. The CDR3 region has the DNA TGTGCCAGCAGCCAGCCGGGGGCCGAGACCCAGTACTTC. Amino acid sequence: CASSQPGAETQYF. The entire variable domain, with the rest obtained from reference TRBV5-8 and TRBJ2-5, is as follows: EAGVTQSPTHLIKTRGQQATLRCSPISGHTSVYWYQQALGLGLQFLLWYDEGEERNRGNFPPRFSGRQFPNYSSELNVNALELEDSALYLCASSQPGAETQYFGPGTRLLVL.